The clone carrying this T cell receptor beta chain occurred many times. Antigen unknown. The data derive from a study of T-cell reconstitution after alpha-beta-depleted transplantation in children. During its preparation, the TCRbeta library received unique molecular identifiers. TCRdb re-called the PCR reads through MiXCR, storing one row per CDR3 protein. The sample consists of approximately 500,000 distinct CDR3 sequences, under 12% of them appearing once. Trimming cost V 5 bases and J 2 bases, with 15 bases left between them. This CDR3 comprises 15 residues. Germline lookup yields CDR1 SGHRS and CDR2 YFSETQ. Study outcomes and limitations: By one year post-transplant, T-cell counts and diversity largely arose from T cells that were newly produced. At around two months after transplant, the alpha-beta T cells were reportedly derived from several hundred expanded clones that came from non-depleted graft cells.

The chain is built from TRBV5-1 and TRBJ2-3, with D possibly called TRBD1 or TRBD2 (5 bases each). The clonotype was recovered from a child younger than 10 with inherited bone marrow failure, due to receive a stem cell transplant. The sequencing here drew on PBMCs, taken before TCRalphabeta/CD19-depleted stem cell transplant. The CDR3 nucleotides read TGCGCCAGCAGTTCCGGGGCCTCCATCACAGATACGCAGTATTTT. Translation gives CASSSGASITDTQYF.